This passage covers 21 T cell receptor beta chains from one sample sequenced in a study of T cell changes during pregnancy in multiple sclerosis. TCRdb's table, derived via immunoSEQ multiplex PCR, lists solely in-frame clones and lacks some. Found here are tens of thousands of clones, roughly 90% of them singletons; the top ten hold roughly 5.2%. The material was CD8+ T cells from peripheral blood mononuclear cells, obtained before pregnancy. Receptors were obtained from a female donor with multiple sclerosis, enrolled in a pregnancy study.

This rearrangement joins TRBV29-1 to TRBJ1-2; TRBD1 is a possible D gene (6 bases). CDR1 and CDR2 (germline): SQVTM, ANQGSEA. Trimming removed 4 bases from V and 1 base from J, with 10 bases in between. The CDR3 spans 13 residues. CDR3 in DNA: TGCAGCGTTGTGAGGACAGATAACTATGGCTACACCTTC. Its translation is CSVVRTDNYGYTF.

The V gene is TRBV5-1, the J gene TRBJ1-3; 10 nucleotides agree with TRBD1. Germline V lookup: CDR1 SGHRS, CDR2 YFSETQ. The junction had 6 bases not matched to a gene; V was cut back by 4 bases and J by 2 bases. The CDR3 is 16 residues long. CDR3 region: CASSLYDRGPGNTIYF. The CDR3 DNA follows: TGCGCCAGCAGCCTTTACGACAGGGGGCCTGGAAACACCATATATTTT.

The chain is built from TRBV2 and TRBJ1-2; 9 bases agree with TRBD1. The CDR3 consists of 16 residues. The V gene end was trimmed by 3 bases and the J gene end by 3 bases; junction bases not matched to a gene: 8. Germline CDR1 and CDR2: SNHLY and FYNNEI. The CDR3 DNA is TGTGCCAGCAGTGATCCTGGACAGGGGTTAGACTATGGCTACACCTTC. It is translated as CASSDPGQGLDYGYTF.

The sample holds one count of this clone. The rearrangement links TRBV2 to TRBJ1-5, with D unclear. Germline CDR1 is SNHLY and CDR2 is FYNNEI. The CDR3 extends over 15 amino acids. V dropped 10 bases and J dropped 0 bases, with 16 bases sitting between them. CDR3 sequence (DNA): TGTGCCACCTCATACGGGAGCCTTAGCAATCAGCCCCAGCATTTT. Translated: CATSYGSLSNQPQHF. The full variable domain, its missing parts supplied by reference TRBV2 and TRBJ1-5, is EPEVTQTPSHQVTQMGQEVILRCVPISNHLYFYWYRQILGQKVEFLVSFYNNEISEKSEIFDDQFSVERPDGSNFTLKIRSTKLEDSAMYFCATSYGSLSNQPQHFGDGTRLSIL.

The rearrangement joins TRBV18 to TRBJ1-1; 10 nucleotides agree with TRBD1. This CDR3 is 18 amino acids long. Germline lookup yields CDR1 KGHSH and CDR2 LQKENI. V trimming: 0 bases; J trimming: 6 bases; junction bases outside the gene matches: 13. CDR3 nucleotide sequence: TGTGCCAGCTCACCACCGGACTGGACAGGGGGTACCCTATCTGAAGCTTTCTTT. It is translated as CASSPPDWTGGTLSEAFF.

The chain carries TRBV9 and TRBJ1-2; TRBD1 aligns across 9 bases. The CDR3 loop spans 16 amino acids. Losses at the gene ends were 3 bases for V and 8 bases for J; bases not matched to a gene: 14. Germline V lookup: CDR1 SGDLS, CDR2 YYNGEE. The CDR3 here is CASSAERATGGSGYTF. DNA for the CDR3: TGTGCCAGCAGCGCGGAACGAGCTACAGGGGGCTCAGGCTACACCTTC.

The chain carries TRBV14 and TRBJ1-2; tentatively, D is TRBD1 (6 bases). The CDR3 is made up of 16 amino acids. Between the trimmed V and J ends, which lost 0 bases and 4 bases, there was a span of 15 bases. Germline lookup yields CDR1 SGHDN and CDR2 FVKESK. This chain's CDR3 is CASSQDRAGTRYGYTF. The DNA for the CDR3 is TGTGCCAGCAGCCAAGACAGGGCAGGGACACGCTATGGCTACACCTTC.

CDR3 protein: CASSADLPTGFRSGNTIYF. Written as DNA, the CDR3 is TGCGCCAGCAGCGCGGATCTTCCAACAGGGTTCAGGTCTGGAAACACCATATATTTT. The chain couples TRBV5-1 to TRBJ1-3; a weak D match, TRBD1 (6 bases). The V end was cut by 4 bases, the J end by 1 base, with 24 bases between. This CDR3 has 19 amino acids. In germline, CDR1 is SGHRS, CDR2 YFSETQ.

The chain carries TRBV5-4 and TRBJ2-7; tentatively, D is TRBD2 (5 bases). V was pared by 5 bases and J by 4 bases, with 19 bases between. The CDR3 covers 15 residues. CDR1 and CDR2 from the germline V gene are SGHNT and YYREEE (reference sequence). CDR3 amino acids: CASRRSGPGSYEQYF. Written as DNA, the CDR3 is TGTGCCAGCAGGAGAAGCGGCCCGGGATCATACGAGCAGTACTTC.

The rearrangement uses TRBV6-1 and TRBJ1-2; D is unclear. This CDR3 has 13 amino acids. V was shortened by 6 bases and J by 6 bases, with 14 bases between the two germline ends. In germline, CDR1 is MNHNS, CDR2 SASEGT. CDR3 region: CASRPTGGDGYTF. The CDR3 DNA is TGTGCCAGCAGGCCCACCGGTGGTGATGGCTACACCTTC.

The V call is TRBV5-1, the J call TRBJ2-2, with TRBD2 identical over 8 bases. This CDR3 region has 17 residues. Germline V gene data show CDR1 as SGHRS and CDR2 as YFSETQ. V lost 6 bases to trimming and J lost 0 bases; unmatched junction nucleotides: 10. The CDR3 sequence: CASMSGGVLANTGELFF. CDR3 sequence (DNA): TGCGCCAGCATGAGCGGGGGTGTCCTTGCGAACACCGGGGAGCTGTTTTTT.

This chain connects TRBV25-1 to TRBJ2-3; 9 positions match TRBD2. The CDR3 totals 16 residues. CDR1 is MGHDK and CDR2 is SYGVNS in the germline V gene. The junction had 5 bases not matched to a gene; V was cut back by 4 bases and J by 0 bases. CDR3 nucleotides: TGTGCCAGCAGTGGGTTAGCGGGGGCGAGCACAGATACGCAGTATTTT. Its protein is CASSGLAGASTDTQYF.

This chain uses TRBV9 with TRBJ1-2; maybe TRBD1 (5 bases). The CDR3 has 16 amino acids. Between the trimmed V and J ends, which lost 0 bases and 4 bases, there was a span of 16 bases. CDR1 and CDR2 (germline): SGDLS, YYNGEE. In nucleotides, the CDR3 is TGTGCCAGCAGCGTAGAAGGGGTACGTGGGGTCTATGGCTACACCTTC. Its translation: CASSVEGVRGVYGYTF.

V usage is TRBV6-1 and J usage is TRBJ2-1; maybe TRBD1 (6 bases). Germline-derived CDR1 and CDR2 are MNHNS and SASEGT. Trimming cost V 3 bases and J 6 bases, with 6 bases left between them. The CDR3 length is 12 residues. The CDR3 sequence is CASSEDSNEQFF. In DNA, the CDR3 is TGTGCCAGCAGTGAGGACAGCAATGAGCAGTTCTTC.

CDR3 sequence (DNA): TGTGCCAGCAGTCCTATTACCGAGACAGATTCACCCCTCCACTTT. Residues: CASSPITETDSPLHF. The chain joins TRBV6-1 to TRBJ1-6; D possibly corresponds to TRBD1 (5 bases). This CDR3 comprises 15 residues. Germline V gene data show CDR1 as MNHNS and CDR2 as SASEGT. V dropped 5 bases and J dropped 8 bases, with 16 bases sitting between them.

V usage is TRBV5-1 and J usage is TRBJ2-7, with D possibly matching TRBD1 (5 bases). The ends were cut back, 3 bases at V and 1 base at J, with 8 bases in the middle. Germline V CDR1 and CDR2: SGHRS, YFSETQ. The CDR3 covers 13 residues. The CDR3 DNA is TGCGCCAGCAGCTGGGCAGGGTCCTACGAGCAGTACTTC. This gives the protein CASSWAGSYEQYF. Using reference TRBV5-1 and TRBJ2-7 for the parts outside the CDR3, the full variable domain is KAGVTQTPRYLIKTRGQQVTLSCSPISGHRSVSWYQQTPGQGLQFLFEYFSETQRNKGNFPGRFSGRQFSNSRSEMNVSTLELGDSALYLCASSWAGSYEQYFGPGTRLTVT.

This rearrangement joins TRBV5-1 to TRBJ2-7, with no clear D. Germline V CDR1 and CDR2: SGHRS, YFSETQ. The CDR3 sequence is 15 residues long. With 0 bases removed from V and 3 bases from J, the gap between germline ends came to 13 bases. This CDR3 reads CASSLALGSNYEQYF. CDR3 in DNA: TGCGCCAGCAGCTTGGCTCTCGGGTCAAACTACGAGCAGTACTTC. The variable domain in full, completed from reference TRBV5-1 and TRBJ2-7, reads KAGVTQTPRYLIKTRGQQVTLSCSPISGHRSVSWYQQTPGQGLQFLFEYFSETQRNKGNFPGRFSGRQFSNSRSEMNVSTLELGDSALYLCASSLALGSNYEQYFGPGTRLTVT.

V usage is TRBV27 and J usage is TRBJ2-1; a possible D gene is TRBD1 (7 bases). The CDR3 is made up of 14 amino acids. The V gene lost 3 bases and the J gene lost 4 bases, with 10 bases spanning the gap. The V gene's germline CDR1 is MNHEY and CDR2 SMNVEV (reference sequence). The CDR3 loop reads CASSFAGGYNEQFF. The CDR3 region has the DNA TGTGCCAGCAGTTTTGCAGGGGGGTACAATGAGCAGTTCTTC.

The genes are TRBV2 and TRBJ1-3; D ambiguous. CDR3 length: 14 residues. V was shortened by 4 bases and J by 0 bases, with 7 bases between the two germline ends. Per germline, CDR1 SNHLY and CDR2 FYNNEI. The CDR3 nucleotides read TGTGCCAGCAGTGTCCAGAACTCTGGAAACACCATATATTTT. Protein sequence: CASSVQNSGNTIYF.

The gene calls are TRBV5-1 and TRBJ2-7; TRBD2 agrees at 7 bases. Germline V gene sequence: CDR1 SGHRS, CDR2 YFSETQ. V shed 0 bases and J 6 bases; nucleotides not matched to a gene: 6. The CDR3 contains 14 residues. The CDR3 here is CASSLASPGGEQYF. The DNA for the CDR3 is TGCGCCAGCAGCTTGGCCTCCCCGGGGGGCGAGCAGTACTTC. The full variable domain, its missing parts supplied by reference TRBV5-1 and TRBJ2-7, is KAGVTQTPRYLIKTRGQQVTLSCSPISGHRSVSWYQQTPGQGLQFLFEYFSETQRNKGNFPGRFSGRQFSNSRSEMNVSTLELGDSALYLCASSLASPGGEQYFGPGTRLTVT.

The V and J genes are TRBV6-5 and TRBJ1-1; 7 nucleotides agree with TRBD1. V was clipped by 2 bases and J by 6 bases; unmatched bases: 3. Germline CDR1 is MNHEY and CDR2 is SVGAGI. The CDR3 is 13 amino acids. CDR3 in DNA: TGTGCCAGCAGTTACGGGACAGCTTCTGAAGCTTTCTTT. Protein sequence: CASSYGTASEAFF.